Shown below are 13 T cell receptor beta chains from a single sample sequenced in a study of radiotherapy plus CTLA-4 blockade in lung cancer. Generated by immunoSEQ multiplex PCR, the TCRdb table keeps only in-frame clones and is missing some. The table shows more than 40,000 clones, with approximately 78% occurring only once. The sequencing used peripheral blood, collected from a patient treated with radiotherapy plus ipilimumab. The receptors derive from a human donor with non-small cell lung cancer who had stable disease on radiotherapy plus ipilimumab.

In this sample, this clone turned up a few times. V gene TRBV10-3 combines with J gene TRBJ2-7, with TRBD1 matching 7 bases. J lost 0 bases, V lost 5 bases, and 7 bases had no gene match. The germline V gene has CDR1 ENHRY and CDR2 SYGVKD. This CDR3 is built from 15 residues. The CDR3 sequence: CAISRTDRSSYEQYF. The DNA for the CDR3 is TGTGCCATCAGTAGAACGGACAGGAGCTCCTACGAGCAGTACTTC.

V is TRBV5-6 and J is TRBJ2-1; D remains unclear. This CDR3 has 15 residues. Trimming removed 0 bases at V and 2 bases at J, with 9 bases between. Looked up from germline, CDR1 is SGHDT and CDR2 is YYEEEE. Written as DNA, the CDR3 is TGTGCCAGCAGCTTGGCTTACAATCCCTACAATGAGCAGTTCTTC. Its translation is CASSLAYNPYNEQFF.

In this sample, this clone turned up once. The chain employs TRBV25-1 and TRBJ1-1; 7 nucleotides align to TRBD1. The V gene's germline CDR1 is MGHDK and CDR2 SYGVNS. V lost 4 bases to trimming and J lost 0 bases; unmatched junction nucleotides: 8. This CDR3 spans 16 amino acids. CDR3 protein: CASSAWDSLMNTEAFF. The CDR3 bases are TGTGCCAGCAGTGCCTGGGACAGCCTCATGAACACTGAAGCTTTCTTT. Supplemented by reference TRBV25-1 and TRBJ1-1, the full variable domain reads EADIYQTPRYLVIGTGKKITLECSQTMGHDKMYWYQQDPGMELHLIHYSYGVNSTEKGDLSSESTVSRIRTEHFPLTLESARPSHTSQYLCASSAWDSLMNTEAFFGQGTRLTVV.

V usage is TRBV11-2 and J usage is TRBJ2-1; 10 bases are a match to TRBD1. Looked up from germline, CDR1 is SGHAT and CDR2 is FQNNGV. The CDR3 spans 16 residues. V lost 1 base and J lost 15; bases outside the gene matches: 15. The CDR3 sequence is CASSLGRGTGDLRMFF. Written as DNA, the CDR3 is TGTGCCAGCAGCTTAGGGAGAGGGACAGGGGATCTGCGGATGTTCTTC.

This chain connects TRBV27 to TRBJ2-5; D possibly corresponds to TRBD1 (5 bases). Trimming took off 7 bases at V and 5 bases at J, with 17 bases between the two ends. The CDR3 runs to 14 residues. Germline V lookup: CDR1 MNHEY, CDR2 SMNVEV (reference sequence). The CDR3: CASKPPDSWETQYF. The CDR3 region has the DNA TGTGCCAGCAAACCCCCCGACAGTTGGGAGACCCAGTACTTC.

The chain links TRBV7-9 to TRBJ1-1, with TRBD1 as a possible D gene (6 bases). This CDR3 has 14 residues. Trimming left V 1 base short and J 5 bases short, with 11 bases between. The V gene's germline CDR1 is SEHNR and CDR2 FQNEAQ (reference sequence). CDR3 sequence: CASSLDRERTEAFF. The CDR3 DNA reads as TGTGCCAGCAGCTTAGACAGGGAAAGGACTGAAGCTTTCTTT.

This sequence joins TRBV7-7 and TRBJ2-5; 11 nucleotides line up with TRBD1. The germline V gene encodes CDR1 SSHAT and CDR2 FNYEAQ (reference sequence). V lost 5 bases and J lost 5; bases outside the gene matches: 13. CDR3 size: 17 residues. CDR3 bases: TGTGCCAGCAGCGGGCGGACAGGGGGCGCGGAGAGTGAGACCCAGTACTTC. Translation gives CASSGRTGGAESETQYF. The whole variable domain, remainder taken from reference TRBV7-7 and TRBJ2-5, is GAGVSQSPRYKVTKRGQDVTLRCDPISSHATLYWYQQALGQGPEFLTYFNYEAQPDKSGLPSDRFSAERPEGSISTLTIQRTEQRDSAMYRCASSGRTGGAESETQYFGPGTRLLVL.

The chain uses TRBV9 and TRBJ2-4, with a weak D call TRBD1 (8 bases). Germline V gene lookup returns CDR1 SGDLS and CDR2 YYNGEE. Deletions cut 3 bases from V and 1 base from J, with 14 bases between. The CDR3 totals 16 residues. This chain's CDR3 is CASSANRGGAKNIQYF. CDR3 nucleotides: TGTGCCAGCAGCGCCAACAGGGGGGGGGCCAAAAACATTCAGTACTTC.

Worth noting for this clone: This specimen includes other DNA sequences encoding the same CDR3. The V gene is TRBV2, the J gene TRBJ2-3; 14 bases match TRBD2. Germline CDR1 and CDR2: SNHLY and FYNNEI. This CDR3 has 15 amino acids. The V gene end was trimmed by 6 bases and the J gene end by 4 bases; junction bases not matched to a gene: 3. The CDR3 DNA follows: TGTGCCAGCAGGACTAGCGGGAGGGGGTCAGATACGCAGTATTTT. Amino acids: CASRTSGRGSDTQYF.

This chain uses TRBV19 with TRBJ2-4; TRBD2 might be the D (5 bases). Per germline, CDR1 LNHDA and CDR2 SQIVND (reference sequence). The CDR3 runs 14 residues. Trimming took 1 base from V and 6 from J, leaving 10 bases between them. The CDR3 DNA is TGTGCCAGTAGTATAGCGGGGAAGGCAAACATTCAGTACTTC. As protein: CASSIAGKANIQYF.

The chain carries TRBV27 and TRBJ2-3; D is uncertain. Trimming cost V 3 bases and J 0 bases, with 7 bases left between them. CDR1 and CDR2 from the germline V gene are MNHEY and SMNVEV (reference sequence). CDR3 length: 14 amino acids. The CDR3 region is CASSFSYSTDTQYF. Here the CDR3 DNA reads TGTGCCAGCAGTTTCTCCTACAGCACAGATACGCAGTATTTT.

The chain joins TRBV6-5 to TRBJ2-7, with TRBD2 as a possible D gene (6 bases). The CDR3 spans 13 residues. Germline-derived CDR1 and CDR2 are MNHEY and SVGAGI. Between the trimmed V and J ends, which lost 5 bases and 1 base, there was a span of 9 bases. The CDR3 DNA follows: TGTGCCAGCAGTCCTAGCGCTTCCTACGAGCAGTACTTC. Translation: CASSPSASYEQYF.

This clone was recorded only once. This chain connects TRBV4-3 to TRBJ1-4, with D uncertain. The CDR3 is 14 amino acids. Trimming removed 0 bases at V and 6 bases at J, with 8 bases between. The germline V gene has CDR1 LGHNA and CDR2 YSLEER. The CDR3 DNA is TGCGCCAGCAGCCAAGATACGAGCTATGAAAAACTGTTTTTT. This codes for CASSQDTSYEKLFF.